These 11 T cell receptor beta chains were sequenced from one sample in a study of blood T cell repertoires in COVID-19. The data were produced by immunoSEQ multiplex PCR, yet TCRdb's version contains in-frame clones alone and is incomplete. Of 95,000 to 110,000 clones listed, around 85% are singletons. The sample comprised peripheral blood. These receptors all stem from a woman over 75 with active or convalescent COVID-19.

V is TRBV5-1 and J is TRBJ1-6; 11 bases line up with TRBD1. V was pared by 5 bases and J by 9 bases, with 4 bases of the junction left unmatched. CDR3 size: 14 residues. Per the germline V gene, CDR1 is SGHRS and CDR2 is YFSETQ. DNA of the CDR3: TGCGCCAGCAGTCAAGGACAGGGGGCTTCACCCCTCCACTTT. It is translated as CASSQGQGASPLHF.

The chain couples TRBV4-2 to TRBJ2-5; 8 nucleotides line up with TRBD2. Germline assignment: CDR1 LGHNA and CDR2 YNFKEQ. The CDR3 has 15 residues. V dropped 0 bases and J dropped 5; count of bases not matched to a gene: 5. CDR3 loop: CASSQERGGGETQYF. The CDR3 DNA reads TGTGCCAGCAGCCAAGAACGGGGGGGCGGTGAGACCCAGTACTTC.

This clone was seen a single time. The rearrangement uses TRBV6-5 and TRBJ1-1; unclear D gene. Trimming left V 5 bases short and J 3 bases short, with 13 bases between. This CDR3 is 14 amino acids long. Germline CDR1 and CDR2: MNHEY and SVGAGI. The CDR3 DNA reads as TGTGCCAGCAGTACACAGCCGGGATACACTGAAGCTTTCTTT. It specifies CASSTQPGYTEAFF.

The rearrangement uses TRBV7-9 and TRBJ1-1; D gene uncertain. Trimming cost V 5 bases and J 2 bases, with 15 bases left between them. Germline assignment: CDR1 SEHNR and CDR2 FQNEAQ (reference sequence). The CDR3 loop spans 15 amino acids. The CDR3 DNA sequence: TGTGCCAGCAGCCCCACCGCAGTAACCAACACTGAAGCTTTCTTT. It translates to CASSPTAVTNTEAFF.

The chain couples TRBV5-1 to TRBJ1-2, with TRBD1 as a possible D gene (6 bases). The germline V gene has CDR1 SGHRS and CDR2 YFSETQ. CDR3 size: 14 residues. Trimming removed 2 bases from V and 2 bases from J, with 10 bases in between. The CDR3, as DNA: TGCGCCAGCAGCTTCTCTCAGGGGAACTATGGCTACACCTTC. It specifies CASSFSQGNYGYTF.

There are a few counts of this clone. The chain carries TRBV7-6 and TRBJ1-6, with D unresolved. The germline V gene has CDR1 SGHVS and CDR2 FNYEAQ. The ends were cut back, 1 base at V and 6 bases at J, with 13 bases in the middle. The CDR3 is 16 residues long. CDR3 DNA: TGTGCCAGCAGCTTAGGGGCGGACTGGATTAATTCACCCCTCCACTTT. This gives the protein CASSLGADWINSPLHF.

The chain couples TRBV7-3 to TRBJ2-2; TRBD2 matches at 8 bases. This CDR3 spans 15 amino acids. Germline values: CDR1 SGHTA, CDR2 FQGTGA. V lost 5 bases and J lost 1; bases outside the gene matches: 3. The CDR3 DNA is TGTGCCAGCAGCGAAAGCGGGGGGAACACCGGGGAGCTGTTTTTT. This gives the protein CASSESGGNTGELFF.

In DNA, the CDR3 is TGTGCCAGCTCACCAGGAGCCTCTGGAAACACCATATATTTT. Translating gives CASSPGASGNTIYF. The genes are TRBV18 and TRBJ1-3; D not certain. V was clipped by 2 bases and J by 0 bases, with 5 bases between them. The germline V gene has CDR1 KGHSH and CDR2 LQKENI. The CDR3 is 14 amino acids. The whole variable domain, filled in from reference TRBV18 and TRBJ1-3, reads NAGVMQNPRHLVRRRGQEARLRCSPMKGHSHVYWYRQLPEEGLKFMVYLQKENIIDESGMPKERFSAEFPKEGPSILRIQQVVRGDSAAYFCASSPGASGNTIYFGEGSWLTVV.

The V gene is TRBV30, the J gene TRBJ1-3; 8 positions match TRBD1. This CDR3 contains 15 residues. Losses at the gene ends were 4 bases for V and 4 bases for J; bases not matched to a gene: 9. In germline, CDR1 is GTSNPN, CDR2 SVGIG (reference sequence). In DNA, the CDR3 is TGTGCCTGGAATCCCCAGGGGGCTATAGGAAACACCATATATTTT. Translating it yields CAWNPQGAIGNTIYF.

The CDR3 here is CASSYLDQPQHF. The DNA for the CDR3 is TGTGCCAGCAGTTATCTAGATCAGCCCCAGCATTTT. The rearrangement joins TRBV12-3 or TRBV12-4 to TRBJ1-5; D unclear. V was clipped by 4 bases and J by 5 bases, with 6 bases between them. The CDR3 runs to 12 residues.

This clone has a single count. J is TRBJ1-1 and V is TRBV27; D perhaps matches TRBD1 (6 bases). Germline values: CDR1 MNHEY, CDR2 SMNVEV (reference sequence). V was shortened by 4 bases and J by 6 bases, with 12 bases between the two germline ends. CDR3 length equals 13 residues. CDR3 nucleotide sequence: TGTGCCAGCAGTTCCAGACAGGTGCCTGAAGCTTTCTTT. It translates to CASSSRQVPEAFF.